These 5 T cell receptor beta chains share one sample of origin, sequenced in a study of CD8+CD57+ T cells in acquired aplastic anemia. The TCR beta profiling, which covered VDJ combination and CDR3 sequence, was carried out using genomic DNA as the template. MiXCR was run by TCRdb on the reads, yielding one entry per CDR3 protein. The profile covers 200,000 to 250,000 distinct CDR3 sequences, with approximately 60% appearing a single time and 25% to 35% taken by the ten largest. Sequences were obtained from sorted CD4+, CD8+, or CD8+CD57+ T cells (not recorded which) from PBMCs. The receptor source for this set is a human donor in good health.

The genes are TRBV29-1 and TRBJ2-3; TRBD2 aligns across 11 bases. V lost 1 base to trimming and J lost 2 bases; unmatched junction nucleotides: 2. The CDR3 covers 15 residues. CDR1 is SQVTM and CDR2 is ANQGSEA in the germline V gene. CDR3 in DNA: TGCAGCGTTGAAGTAGCGGGGGGGCCCACAGATACGCAGTATTTT. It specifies CSVEVAGGPTDTQYF.

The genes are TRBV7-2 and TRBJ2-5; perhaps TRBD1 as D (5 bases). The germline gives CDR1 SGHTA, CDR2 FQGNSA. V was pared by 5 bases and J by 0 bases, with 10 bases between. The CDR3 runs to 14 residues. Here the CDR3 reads CASSQPTDQETQYF. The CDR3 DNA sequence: TGTGCCAGCAGCCAACCGACAGACCAAGAGACCCAGTACTTC.

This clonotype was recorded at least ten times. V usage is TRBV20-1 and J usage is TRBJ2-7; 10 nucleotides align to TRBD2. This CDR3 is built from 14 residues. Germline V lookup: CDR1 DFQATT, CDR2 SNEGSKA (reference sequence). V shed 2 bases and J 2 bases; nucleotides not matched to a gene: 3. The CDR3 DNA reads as TGCAGTGCTAGACAGCGGGGGGGCCCCTACGAGCAGTACTTC. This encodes CSARQRGGPYEQYF.

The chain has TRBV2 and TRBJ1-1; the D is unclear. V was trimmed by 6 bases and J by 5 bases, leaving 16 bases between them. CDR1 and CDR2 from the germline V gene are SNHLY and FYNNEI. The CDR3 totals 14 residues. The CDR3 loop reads CASSQVVLGTEAFF. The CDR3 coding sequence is TGTGCCAGCAGCCAAGTGGTACTGGGAACTGAAGCTTTCTTT.

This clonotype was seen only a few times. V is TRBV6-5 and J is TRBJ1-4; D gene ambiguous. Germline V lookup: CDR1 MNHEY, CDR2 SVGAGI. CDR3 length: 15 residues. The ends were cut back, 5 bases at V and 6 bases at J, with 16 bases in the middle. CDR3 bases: TGTGCCAGCAGTGATTATCAGTCTGGGGATGAAAAACTGTTTTTT. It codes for CASSDYQSGDEKLFF.